These T cell receptor beta chains were read from a single sample in a study of metastatic and nonmetastatic thyroid tumors. TCRdb re-called the PCR reads through MiXCR. The repertoire consists of just over 20,000 clones, with 10% to 15% occurring once and the leading ten covering approximately 6%. The sample taken for sequencing was blood. These receptor sequences come from a male donor with papillary thyroid cancer or a benign thyroid nodule (not recorded which). Some clones in this sample may be carry-over from other donors' samples. Both conserved end residues are part of each CDR3. The D gene is left open where the match is weak. Not every row has a clone size; where given, it reads once, few, many or a size class.

v_gene	j_gene	d_gene	abundance	CDR3aa	CDR3nt
TRBV28	TRBJ2-5	-	few	CASSSLTGYIETQYF	TGTGCCAGCAGTTCTCTCACAGGGTACATCGAGACCCAGTACTTC
TRBV6-1	TRBJ2-1	TRBD1	many	CASSPGQGRNEQFF	TGTGCCAGCAGCCCCGGACAGGGGAGAAATGAGCAGTTCTTC
TRBV2	TRBJ1-5	-	many	CASKNTGSNQPQHF	TGTGCCAGCAAGAACACAGGTAGCAATCAGCCCCAGCATTTT
TRBV3-1	TRBJ1-1	-	many	CASSQDPRVNTEAFF	TGTGCCAGCAGCCAAGATCCGAGAGTAAACACTGAAGCTTTCTTT
TRBV4-1	TRBJ2-1	-	many	CASSQAGYNKYNEQFF	TGCGCCAGCAGCCAGGCAGGATACAATAAATACAATGAGCAGTTCTTC
TRBV18	TRBJ2-7	-	many	CASSDSYEQYF	TGTGCCAGCTCAGACTCCTACGAGCAGTACTTC
TRBV12-3/TRBV12-4	TRBJ2-7	TRBD1	-	CASSLMGQGDHEQYF	TGTGCCAGCAGTTTAATGGGACAGGGGGACCACGAGCAGTACTTC
TRBV5-1	TRBJ2-4	-	many	CASSPTVNKNIQYF	TGCGCCAGCAGCCCGACAGTAAACAAAAACATTCAGTACTTC
TRBV5-1	TRBJ1-1	-	many	CASRQGGGTEAFF	TGCGCCAGCAGACAGGGAGGGGGCACTGAAGCTTTCTTT
TRBV6-1	TRBJ2-7	-	-	CASSDTGTTLEQYF	TGTGCCAGCAGTGATACTGGGACAACCCTCGAGCAGTACTTC
TRBV9	TRBJ2-1	-	many	CASSNRDGYNEQFF	TGTGCCAGCAGCAACCGGGACGGATACAATGAGCAGTTCTTC
TRBV5-5	TRBJ1-2	TRBD1	many	CASSLTGTGDYGYTF	TGTGCCAGCAGCTTAACAGGGACAGGGGACTATGGCTACACCTTC
TRBV4-2	TRBJ2-7	-	many	CASSQTPDSTYEQYF	TGTGCCAGCAGCCAGACTCCGGACAGTACCTACGAGCAGTACTTC
TRBV2	TRBJ2-7	-	medium-sized	CASSEEGLVAYEQYF	TGTGCCAGCAGTGAAGAGGGACTGGTAGCCTACGAGCAGTACTTC
TRBV15	TRBJ2-7	TRBD2	many	CATSGGGRTLDEQYF	TGTGCCACCAGCGGGGGGGGTCGGACTCTCGACGAGCAGTACTTC
TRBV11-2	TRBJ2-1	-	medium-sized	CASSWGGHNEQFF	TGTGCCAGCAGCTGGGGAGGTCATAATGAGCAGTTCTTC